These 26 T cell receptor beta chains were all obtained from the same sample, sequenced in a study of blood T cell repertoires in COVID-19. Only in-frame clones appear in the TCRdb table, and some are missing; sequencing was by immunoSEQ multiplex PCR. The table shows around 100,000 clones, with 75% to 90% occurring only once. The sample comprised peripheral blood. All receptors derive from a woman aged 80 or over with acute or convalescent COVID-19.

The rearrangement links TRBV24-1 to TRBJ2-3; 9 nucleotides agree with TRBD1. This CDR3 comprises 16 residues. Germline loops: CDR1 KGHDR, CDR2 SFDVKD. Unmatched junction bases numbered 10, after V lost 5 bases and J lost 5 bases. CDR3: CATSVSPGQGLDTQYF. The CDR3 DNA sequence: TGTGCCACCAGTGTCTCGCCGGGACAGGGTTTAGATACGCAGTATTTT.

The rearrangement links TRBV5-8 to TRBJ2-7, with D possibly TRBD1 on 5 matching bases. Germline-derived CDR1 and CDR2 are SGHTS and YDEGEE. V shed 2 bases and J shed 4 bases, with 19 bases lying between them. This CDR3 contains 16 residues. The DNA of the CDR3 is TGTGCCAGCAGCTTAACAGGAATACAGAGAAGTTACGAGCAGTACTTC. As protein: CASSLTGIQRSYEQYF.

The rearrangement joins TRBV6-5 to TRBJ1-3; TRBD1 matches at 9 bases. CDR3 length equals 15 residues. Germline trimming cut 8 bases from V and 4 bases from J; bases unmatched to any gene: 9. The V gene's germline CDR1 is MNHEY and CDR2 SVGAGI. The CDR3 nucleotides read TGTGCCAGCCAGTGGGGACAGGGTGCCGGAAACACCATATATTTT. It encodes CASQWGQGAGNTIYF.

V and J are TRBV28 and TRBJ2-7; 12 bases align to TRBD1. Per germline, CDR1 MDHEN and CDR2 SYDVKM. V dropped 5 bases and J dropped 7; count of bases not matched to a gene: 9. The CDR3 totals 15 residues. CDR3 sequence (DNA): TGTGCCAGCAGTCCTCTGGGACAGGGGGCGGAGGAGCAGTACTTC. Its protein is CASSPLGQGAEEQYF. Filled out from reference TRBV28 and TRBJ2-7, the complete variable domain reads DVKVTQSSRYLVKRTGEKVFLECVQDMDHENMFWYRQDPGLGLRLIYFSYDVKMKEKGDIPEGYSVSREKKERFSLILESASTNQTSMYLCASSPLGQGAEEQYFGPGTRLTVT.

V gene TRBV4-1 combines with J gene TRBJ1-5, with D tentatively TRBD1 (5 bases). Germline values: CDR1 MGHRA, CDR2 YSYEKL. Trimming removed 1 base from V and 5 bases from J, with 9 bases in between. The CDR3 has 14 residues. CDR3 sequence reads: CASSQVTGDQPQHF. CDR3 nucleotide sequence: TGCGCCAGCAGCCAAGTTACAGGAGATCAGCCCCAGCATTTT.

This chain joins TRBV2 and TRBJ2-7, with D possibly TRBD2 on 6 matching bases. Trimming pared 3 bases from V and 0 bases from J, leaving 12 bases between. This CDR3 has 15 amino acids. CDR1 and CDR2 from the germline V gene are SNHLY and FYNNEI. The CDR3 bases are TGTGCCAGCAGTGACGGAGGGATCGGCTCCTACGAGCAGTACTTC. It is translated as CASSDGGIGSYEQYF.

V gene TRBV7-9 combines with J gene TRBJ2-5, with 8 bases fitting TRBD2. The CDR3 runs 19 residues. J lost 1 base, V lost 4 bases, and 17 bases had no gene match. CDR1 and CDR2 (germline): SEHNR, FQNEAQ (reference sequence). CDR3: CASSYVAGKPRYLQETQYF. The CDR3 DNA reads as TGTGCCAGCAGCTACGTAGCGGGGAAACCTCGATACCTCCAAGAGACCCAGTACTTC.

J is TRBJ1-3 and V is TRBV5-4; 7 bases agree with TRBD1. The V segment lost 3 bases and the J segment 8 bases; nucleotides outside the gene matches: 14. CDR1 and CDR2 (germline): SGHNT, YYREEE (reference sequence). This CDR3 is 16 amino acids long. CDR3: CASSSLFKGAGDTIYF. CDR3 DNA: TGTGCCAGCAGCTCCTTATTTAAGGGGGCCGGGGACACCATATATTTT.

This chain joins TRBV12-3 or TRBV12-4 and TRBJ1-4; D gene ambiguous. This CDR3 is built from 13 residues. V was clipped by 6 bases and J by 8 bases, with 13 bases between them. CDR3 loop: CASSPLSREKLFF. CDR3 nucleotide sequence: TGTGCCAGCAGCCCTTTGAGCCGCGAAAAACTGTTTTTT.

The chain joins TRBV7-9 to TRBJ2-1; the D gene is possibly TRBD2 (5 bases). Trimming stripped 4 bases from V and 10 bases from J, with 17 bases between. CDR3 length: 14 residues. CDR1 and CDR2 from the germline V gene are SEHNR and FQNEAQ (reference sequence). The CDR3 loop is CASSSNGVTGEQFF. CDR3 sequence (DNA): TGTGCCAGCAGCTCTAACGGTGTTACGGGGGAGCAGTTCTTC.

V is TRBV7-6 and J is TRBJ2-7; 8 bases align to TRBD1. V lost 0 bases, J lost 7 bases, and 11 bases stayed unmatched. The V gene's germline CDR1 is SGHVS and CDR2 FNYEAQ. This CDR3 is built from 16 residues. DNA of the CDR3: TGTGCCAGCAGCTTAGCCCCCCAGGGGGCAAGGGGGGAGCAGTACTTC. Translating it yields CASSLAPQGARGEQYF.

This clone was seen a single time. The rearrangement uses TRBV7-2 and TRBJ2-1, with 11 bases that match TRBD2. The CDR3 runs to 15 residues. Germline CDR1 reads SGHTA; CDR2 reads FQGNSA. Trimming removed 3 bases from V and 10 bases from J; junction bases left unmatched: 8. Written as DNA, the CDR3 is TGTGCCAGCAGCTTGCGCGGACTAGCGGGTGAGGAGCAGTTCTTC. Its protein is CASSLRGLAGEEQFF.

The V and J genes are TRBV9 and TRBJ1-3; D may be TRBD1 (5 bases). CDR3 length: 15 amino acids. V was shortened by 1 base and J by 4 bases, with 12 bases between the two germline ends. Germline V gene data show CDR1 as SGDLS and CDR2 as YYNGEE. CDR3 region: CASSVSDSTGNTIYF. For the CDR3, the DNA is TGTGCCAGCAGCGTATCTGACAGCACGGGAAACACCATATATTTT.

This clone was counted once. The CDR3, as DNA: TGTGCCAGCAGCTCGCACGGACTAGCGGTTACCTACGAGCAGTACTTC. It codes for CASSSHGLAVTYEQYF. The chain carries TRBV5-6 and TRBJ2-7; 10 bases are shared with TRBD2. With 3 bases clipped from V and 2 bases from J, the junction kept 8 bases outside the gene matches. This CDR3 comprises 16 residues. Germline V gene data show CDR1 as SGHDT and CDR2 as YYEEEE. Using reference TRBV5-6 and TRBJ2-7 for the parts outside the CDR3, the full variable domain is DAGVTQSPTHLIKTRGQQVTLRCSPKSGHDTVSWYQQALGQGPQFIFQYYEEEERQRGNFPDRFSGHQFPNYSSELNVNALLLGDSALYLCASSSHGLAVTYEQYFGPGTRLTVT.

The chain employs TRBV6-5 and TRBJ2-1; no clear D gene. The CDR3 totals 13 residues. Germline V gene sequence: CDR1 MNHEY, CDR2 SVGAGI. Trimming shortened V by 1 base and J by 8 bases, and 9 bases separated the two germline ends. The CDR3 protein is CASSYWRKDEQFF. CDR3 DNA: TGTGCCAGCAGTTACTGGAGAAAGGATGAGCAGTTCTTC.

This clone was counted a few times. V and J are TRBV2 and TRBJ1-2, with 8 bases that match TRBD1. The CDR3 spans 12 residues. Germline V CDR1 and CDR2: SNHLY, FYNNEI. The V gene end was trimmed by 6 bases and the J gene end by 14 bases; junction bases not matched to a gene: 11. CDR3 amino acids: CASSHRGQGCTF. Written as DNA, the CDR3 is TGTGCCAGCAGCCACCGTGGACAGGGATGTACCTTC.

The chain employs TRBV30 and TRBJ2-7; maybe TRBD2 (6 bases). Trimming took off 3 bases at V and 3 bases at J, with 15 bases between the two ends. There are 14 residues in the CDR3. CDR1 GTSNPN and CDR2 SVGIG come from the germline V gene (reference sequence). The CDR3 sequence: CAWRAPGLYYEQYF. For the CDR3, the DNA is TGTGCCTGGAGGGCTCCGGGACTTTACTACGAGCAGTACTTC.

The J gene is TRBJ1-5, the V gene TRBV9; D is uncertain. CDR1 and CDR2 from the germline V gene are SGDLS and YYNGEE. Trimming took 3 bases from V and 0 from J, leaving 7 bases between them. The CDR3 has 14 amino acids. The DNA for the CDR3 is TGTGCCAGCAGCGCGCAGAATAGCAATCAGCCCCAGCATTTT. It encodes CASSAQNSNQPQHF.

The chain uses TRBV2 and TRBJ2-5; 12 nucleotides match TRBD1. Germline V gene lookup returns CDR1 SNHLY and CDR2 FYNNEI. The CDR3 runs to 15 residues. V was clipped by 5 bases and J by 5 bases; unmatched bases: 6. The CDR3 protein is CASSRDRGQGETQYF. CDR3 DNA sequence: TGTGCCAGCAGTAGGGACAGGGGGCAGGGTGAGACCCAGTACTTC.

This chain links TRBV29-1 with TRBJ2-6, with 7 nucleotides matching TRBD1. The CDR3 consists of 19 residues. Per germline, CDR1 SQVTM and CDR2 ANQGSEA. Unmatched junction bases numbered 15, after V lost 2 bases and J lost 2 bases. The CDR3 nucleotides read TGCAGCGTTGAAAGGCAGGACAGGCCCAAGTCCCCTGGGGCCAACGTCCTGACTTTC. It translates to CSVERQDRPKSPGANVLTF.

CDR3 sequence: CASSYSRGYTF. DNA of the CDR3: TGTGCCAGCAGTTACTCGCGGGGCTACACCTTC. The chain combines TRBV6-2 or TRBV6-3 with TRBJ1-2, with D uncertain. The V gene's germline CDR1 is MNHEY and CDR2 SVGEGT. Trimming removed 0 bases from V and 8 bases from J, with 4 bases in between. The CDR3 contains 11 residues.

V usage is TRBV7-2 and J usage is TRBJ1-1; 7 bases align to TRBD1. This CDR3 spans 14 amino acids. Germline values: CDR1 SGHTA, CDR2 FQGNSA. V dropped 5 bases and J dropped 4; count of bases not matched to a gene: 7. CDR3: CASSPSRGSTEAFF. CDR3 coding DNA: TGTGCCAGCAGCCCGAGCAGGGGGAGCACTGAAGCTTTCTTT.

The chain joins TRBV27 to TRBJ2-1; 9 bases align to TRBD2. Germline lookup yields CDR1 MNHEY and CDR2 SMNVEV (reference sequence). The CDR3 runs 15 residues. J lost 10 bases, V lost 6 bases, and 13 bases had no gene match. In DNA, the CDR3 is TGTGCCAGCAGGACCTGGGCGGGGGGGCCCAAGGAGCAGTTCTTC. This translates into CASRTWAGGPKEQFF.

This chain connects TRBV30 to TRBJ2-2; D unclear. The CDR3 has 17 amino acids. The V end was cut by 0 bases, the J end by 3 bases, with 17 bases between. The V gene's germline CDR1 is GTSNPN and CDR2 SVGIG (reference sequence). CDR3 DNA sequence: TGTGCCTGGAGTGTACCTCCTCGACTTGTGTACACCGGGGAGCTGTTTTTT. This encodes CAWSVPPRLVYTGELFF.

CDR3 sequence (DNA): TGTGCCAGCAGCCAAGATATGGGGGGGCAGTATTTT. It is translated as CASSQDMGGQYF. The V call is TRBV14, the J call TRBJ2-3; D is perhaps TRBD2 (6 bases). Germline V gives CDR1 SGHDN, CDR2 FVKESK. With 0 bases removed from V and 11 bases from J, the gap between germline ends came to 9 bases. The CDR3 has 12 amino acids.

V usage is TRBV11-2 and J usage is TRBJ1-4; D gene uncertain. Trimming pared 1 base from V and 2 bases from J, leaving 5 bases between. The CDR3 totals 14 residues. The germline V gene has CDR1 SGHAT and CDR2 FQNNGV. As DNA, the CDR3 is TGTGCCAGCAGCTTAGGGAGGACTAATGAAAAACTGTTTTTT. Protein: CASSLGRTNEKLFF.